This T cell receptor (beta chain) was sequenced for a study of blood T cell repertoires in COVID-19. The V end lost 3 bases, the J end lost 6 bases, and 17 bases lay between the germline ends. The germline CDR1 and CDR2 sequences are MNHNS and SASEGT. There are 16 residues in the CDR3. Clones were read by immunoSEQ multiplex PCR, and TCRdb kept only the in-frame ones, dropping some. The sample records about 170,000 clones, approximately 77% being singletons. The TCR was taken from an elderly woman with active or convalescent COVID-19. V and J are TRBV6-1 and TRBJ2-2; D may be TRBD1 (6 bases). The sample comprised peripheral blood. The CDR3 region has the DNA TGTGCCAGCAGTGAGTCCCGGGACATGGGTCCCGGGGAGCTGTTTTTT. It specifies CASSESRDMGPGELFF.